The 2 T cell receptor beta chains given below trace back to one sample, sequenced in a study of cytomegalovirus exposure and HLA in healthy donors. The PCR was carried out with 60 Vbeta primers and 13 Jbeta primers. Using immunoSEQ multiplex PCR, the repertoire was profiled, and TCRdb retains in-frame clones only, with some absent. Among roughly 170,000 clones listed, 80% were seen once. The sample was PBMCs. These receptors originate from a man aged 25-45 years in good health and CMV-seropositive.

V is TRBV5-4 and J is TRBJ2-5; 14 bases align to TRBD2. The DNA end favors TRBJ2-7, so the J call may be wrong. The CDR3 has 20 residues. The germline V gene has CDR1 SGHNT and CDR2 YYREEE (reference sequence). The CDR3 nucleotides read TGTGCCAGCAGCCCTTCCCGGGGGACTAGCGGGAGCTCTTACTCCTACGAGCAGTACTTC. It encodes CASSPSRGTSGSSYSYEQYF.

The chain uses TRBV4-2 and TRBJ2-3; a possible D gene is TRBD1 (6 bases). The CDR3 contains 14 residues. The ends were cut back, 0 bases at V and 4 bases at J, with 8 bases in the middle. Per the germline V gene, CDR1 is LGHNA and CDR2 is YNFKEQ. The CDR3 nucleotides read TGTGCCAGCAGCCAAGAAAAGGGGGCAGATACGCAGTATTTT. Translation gives CASSQEKGADTQYF.